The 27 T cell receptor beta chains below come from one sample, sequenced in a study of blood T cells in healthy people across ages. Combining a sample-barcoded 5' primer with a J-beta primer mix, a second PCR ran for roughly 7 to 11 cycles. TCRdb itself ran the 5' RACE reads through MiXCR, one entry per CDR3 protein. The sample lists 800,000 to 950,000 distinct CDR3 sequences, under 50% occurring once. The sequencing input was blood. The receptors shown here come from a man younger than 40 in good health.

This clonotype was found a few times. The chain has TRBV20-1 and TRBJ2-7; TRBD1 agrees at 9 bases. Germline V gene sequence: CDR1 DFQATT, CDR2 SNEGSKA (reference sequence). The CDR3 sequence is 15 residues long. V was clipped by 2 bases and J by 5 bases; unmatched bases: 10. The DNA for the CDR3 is TGCAGTGCTAGACGTCCCGGGACAGGGTTCGACGAGCAGTACTTC. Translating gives CSARRPGTGFDEQYF.

CDR3 in amino acids: CASSQGSGAAGEQFF. The CDR3 DNA reads as TGTGCCAGCAGCCAAGGGTCGGGGGCGGCAGGTGAGCAGTTCTTC. The chain has TRBV3-1 and TRBJ2-1; D is possibly TRBD1 or TRBD2 (6 bases each). Germline lookup yields CDR1 LGHDT and CDR2 YNNKEL (reference sequence). The V end was cut by 1 base, the J end by 9 bases, with 16 bases between. The CDR3 contains 15 residues.

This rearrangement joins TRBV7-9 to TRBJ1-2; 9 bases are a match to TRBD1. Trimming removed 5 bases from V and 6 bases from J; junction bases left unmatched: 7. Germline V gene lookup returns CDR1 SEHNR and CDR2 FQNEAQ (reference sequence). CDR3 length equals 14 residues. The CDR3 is CASSPRDRVDGYTF. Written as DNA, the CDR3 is TGTGCCAGCAGCCCCCGGGACAGGGTGGATGGCTACACCTTC.

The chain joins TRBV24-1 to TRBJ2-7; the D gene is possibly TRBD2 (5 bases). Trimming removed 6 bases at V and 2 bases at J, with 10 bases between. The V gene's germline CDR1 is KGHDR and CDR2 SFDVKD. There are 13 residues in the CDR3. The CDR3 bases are TGTGCCACCAGTAGAGGGTTGGCCTACGAGCAGTACTTC. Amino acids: CATSRGLAYEQYF.

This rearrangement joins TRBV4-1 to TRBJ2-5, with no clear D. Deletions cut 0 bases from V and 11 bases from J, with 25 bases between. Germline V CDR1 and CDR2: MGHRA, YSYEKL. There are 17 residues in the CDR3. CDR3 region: CASSQDKNSIGYNEQYF. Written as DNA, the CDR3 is TGCGCCAGCAGCCAAGATAAGAACAGCATAGGCTACAATGAGCAGTACTTC.

CDR3 region: CSARDLGRGQVGELFF. The CDR3 DNA sequence: TGCAGTGCTAGAGATCTTGGCAGGGGGCAGGTCGGGGAGCTGTTTTTT. V and J are TRBV20-1 and TRBJ2-2, with 8 bases lining up with TRBD1. Germline CDR1 and CDR2: DFQATT and SNEGSKA (reference sequence). V lost 0 bases, J lost 7 bases, and 10 bases stayed unmatched. The CDR3 is 16 amino acids.

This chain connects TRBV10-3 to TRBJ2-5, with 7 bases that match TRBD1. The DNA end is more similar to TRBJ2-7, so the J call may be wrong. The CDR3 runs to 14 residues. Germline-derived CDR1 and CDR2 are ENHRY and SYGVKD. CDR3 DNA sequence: TGTGCCATCAGTAACTTACAGGGGCAGTACGAGCAGTACTTC. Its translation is CAISNLQGQYEQYF.

The CDR3 region is CASSSSLGPNTGELFF. CDR3 in DNA: TGTGCCAGCAGTTCTTCACTAGGACCGAACACCGGGGAGCTGTTTTTT. This chain links TRBV12-3 or TRBV12-4 with TRBJ2-2; D perhaps matches TRBD2 (5 bases). This CDR3 is built from 16 residues. Between the trimmed V and J ends, which lost 4 bases and 0 bases, there was a span of 12 bases.

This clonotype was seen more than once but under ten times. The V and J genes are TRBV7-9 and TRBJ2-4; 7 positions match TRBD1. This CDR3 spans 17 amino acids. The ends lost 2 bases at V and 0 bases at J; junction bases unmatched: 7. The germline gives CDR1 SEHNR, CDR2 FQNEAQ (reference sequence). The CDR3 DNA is TGTGCCAGCAGCTTAAAATTGCAGGGGGAAGCCAAAAACATTCAGTACTTC. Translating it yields CASSLKLQGEAKNIQYF.

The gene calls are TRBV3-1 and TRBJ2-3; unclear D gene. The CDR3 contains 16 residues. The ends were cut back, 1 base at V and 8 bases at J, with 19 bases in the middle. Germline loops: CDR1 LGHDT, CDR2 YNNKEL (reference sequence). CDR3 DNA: TGTGCCAGCAGCCAAGGATCGGTACGGTACTTGGGTACGCAGTATTTT. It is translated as CASSQGSVRYLGTQYF.

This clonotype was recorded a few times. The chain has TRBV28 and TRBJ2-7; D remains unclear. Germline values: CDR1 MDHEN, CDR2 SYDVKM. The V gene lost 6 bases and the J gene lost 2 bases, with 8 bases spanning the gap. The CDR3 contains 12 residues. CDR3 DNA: TGTGCCAGCAGGGTCGGAACCTACGAGCAGTACTTC. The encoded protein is CASRVGTYEQYF.

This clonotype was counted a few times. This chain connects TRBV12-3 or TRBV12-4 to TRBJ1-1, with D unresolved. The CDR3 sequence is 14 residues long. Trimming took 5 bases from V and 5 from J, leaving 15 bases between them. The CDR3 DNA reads TGTGCCAGCAGTAATGGGCAGACTTTTACTGAAGCTTTCTTT. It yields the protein CASSNGQTFTEAFF.

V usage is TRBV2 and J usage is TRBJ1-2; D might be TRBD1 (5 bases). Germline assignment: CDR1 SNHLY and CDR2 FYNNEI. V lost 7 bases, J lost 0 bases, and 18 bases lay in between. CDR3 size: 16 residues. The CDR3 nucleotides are TGTGCCAGCAACCGGACACAGAAAACTACTAACTATGGCTACACCTTC. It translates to CASNRTQKTTNYGYTF.

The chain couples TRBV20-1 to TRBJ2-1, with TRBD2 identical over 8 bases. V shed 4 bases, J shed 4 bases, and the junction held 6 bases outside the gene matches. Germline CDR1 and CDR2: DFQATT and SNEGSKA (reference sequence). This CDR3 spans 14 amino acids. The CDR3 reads CSATGTSFYNEQFF. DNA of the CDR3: TGCAGTGCTACCGGGACTAGTTTTTACAATGAGCAGTTCTTC.

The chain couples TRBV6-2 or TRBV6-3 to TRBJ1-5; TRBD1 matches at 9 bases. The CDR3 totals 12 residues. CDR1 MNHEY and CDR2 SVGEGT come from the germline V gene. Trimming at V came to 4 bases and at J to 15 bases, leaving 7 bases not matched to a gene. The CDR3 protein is CASSFTGGPRHF. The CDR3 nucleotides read TGTGCCAGCAGTTTTACAGGGGGCCCTCGGCATTTT.

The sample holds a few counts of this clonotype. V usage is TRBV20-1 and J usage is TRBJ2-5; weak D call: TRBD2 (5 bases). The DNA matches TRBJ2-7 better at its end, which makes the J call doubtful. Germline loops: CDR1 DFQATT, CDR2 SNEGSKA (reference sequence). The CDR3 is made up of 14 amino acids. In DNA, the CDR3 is TGCAGTGCTAGAGATTCTATCGGGGACTACGAGCAGTACTTC. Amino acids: CSARDSIGDYEQYF.

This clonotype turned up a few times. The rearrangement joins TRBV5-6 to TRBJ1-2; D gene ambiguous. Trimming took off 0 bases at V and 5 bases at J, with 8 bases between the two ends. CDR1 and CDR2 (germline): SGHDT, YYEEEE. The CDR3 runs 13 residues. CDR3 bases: TGTGCCAGCAGCTTGGAACGGCCATATGGCTACACCTTC. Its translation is CASSLERPYGYTF.

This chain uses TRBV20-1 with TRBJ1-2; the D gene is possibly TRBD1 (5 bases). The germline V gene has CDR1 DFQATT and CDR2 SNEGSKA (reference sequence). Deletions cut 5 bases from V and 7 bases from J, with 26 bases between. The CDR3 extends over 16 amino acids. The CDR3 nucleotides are TGCAGTGCTGTAGTTACTCGGGTGTGGGGGACTTTTGGCTACACCTTC. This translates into CSAVVTRVWGTFGYTF.

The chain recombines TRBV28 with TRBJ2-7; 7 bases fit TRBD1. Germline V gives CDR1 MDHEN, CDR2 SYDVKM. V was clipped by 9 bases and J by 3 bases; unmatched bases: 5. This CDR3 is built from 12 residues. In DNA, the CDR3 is TGTGCCAGTGGCCAGGGGGACTACGAGCAGTACTTC. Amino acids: CASGQGDYEQYF.

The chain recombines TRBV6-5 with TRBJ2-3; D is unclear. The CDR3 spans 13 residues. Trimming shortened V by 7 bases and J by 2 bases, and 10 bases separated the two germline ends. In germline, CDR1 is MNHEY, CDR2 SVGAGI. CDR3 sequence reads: CASKGRPTDTQYF. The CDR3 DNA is TGTGCCAGCAAAGGGCGACCCACAGATACGCAGTATTTT.

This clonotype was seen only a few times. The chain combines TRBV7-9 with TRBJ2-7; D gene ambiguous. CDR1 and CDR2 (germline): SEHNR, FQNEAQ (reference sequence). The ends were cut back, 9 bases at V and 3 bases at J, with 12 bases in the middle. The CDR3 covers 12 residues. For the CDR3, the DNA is TGTGCCAGTTCACGAGGCAACTACGAGCAGTACTTC. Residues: CASSRGNYEQYF.

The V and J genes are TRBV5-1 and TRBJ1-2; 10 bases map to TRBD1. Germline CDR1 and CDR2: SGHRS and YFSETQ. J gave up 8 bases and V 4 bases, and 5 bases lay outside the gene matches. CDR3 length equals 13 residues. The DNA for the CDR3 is TGCGCCAGCAGCCGTGGGACAGGGGAGGGCTACACCTTC. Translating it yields CASSRGTGEGYTF. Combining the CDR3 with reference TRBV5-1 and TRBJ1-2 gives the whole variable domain KAGVTQTPRYLIKTRGQQVTLSCSPISGHRSVSWYQQTPGQGLQFLFEYFSETQRNKGNFPGRFSGRQFSNSRSEMNVSTLELGDSALYLCASSRGTGEGYTFGSGTRLTVV.

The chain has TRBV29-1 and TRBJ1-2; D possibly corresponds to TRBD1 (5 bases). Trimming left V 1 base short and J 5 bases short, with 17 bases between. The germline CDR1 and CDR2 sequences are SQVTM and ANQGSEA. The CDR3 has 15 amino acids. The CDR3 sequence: CSVEVDLGAPYGYTF. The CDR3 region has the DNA TGCAGCGTTGAAGTAGACCTCGGGGCTCCATATGGCTACACCTTC.

CDR3 sequence: CASSSMTGDHGGDEQFF. Written as DNA, the CDR3 is TGTGCCAGCAGTTCCATGACAGGGGATCACGGGGGTGATGAGCAGTTCTTC. This chain uses TRBV27 with TRBJ2-1; 8 bases align to TRBD1. Germline trimming cut 4 bases from V and 8 bases from J; bases unmatched to any gene: 16. CDR1 and CDR2 from the germline V gene are MNHEY and SMNVEV (reference sequence). CDR3 size: 17 residues.

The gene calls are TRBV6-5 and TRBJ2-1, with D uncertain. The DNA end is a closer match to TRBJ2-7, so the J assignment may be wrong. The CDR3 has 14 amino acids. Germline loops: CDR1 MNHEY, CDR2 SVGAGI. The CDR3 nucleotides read TGTGCCAGCAGTTCCCCCCCGTCCTACAATGAGCAGTACTTC. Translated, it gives CASSSPPSYNEQYF.

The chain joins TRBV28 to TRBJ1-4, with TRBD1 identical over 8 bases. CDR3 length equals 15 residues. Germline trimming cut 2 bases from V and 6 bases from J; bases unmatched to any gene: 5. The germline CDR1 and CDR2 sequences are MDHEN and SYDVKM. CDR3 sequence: CASSLGATGDEKLFF. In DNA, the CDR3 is TGTGCCAGCAGTTTAGGCGCGACAGGGGATGAAAAACTGTTTTTT.

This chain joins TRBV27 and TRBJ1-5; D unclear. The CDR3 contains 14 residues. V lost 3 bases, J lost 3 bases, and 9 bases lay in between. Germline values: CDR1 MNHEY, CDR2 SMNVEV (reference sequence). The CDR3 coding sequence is TGTGCCAGCAGTTTCAGTCAGAACAATCAGCCCCAGCATTTT. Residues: CASSFSQNNQPQHF.